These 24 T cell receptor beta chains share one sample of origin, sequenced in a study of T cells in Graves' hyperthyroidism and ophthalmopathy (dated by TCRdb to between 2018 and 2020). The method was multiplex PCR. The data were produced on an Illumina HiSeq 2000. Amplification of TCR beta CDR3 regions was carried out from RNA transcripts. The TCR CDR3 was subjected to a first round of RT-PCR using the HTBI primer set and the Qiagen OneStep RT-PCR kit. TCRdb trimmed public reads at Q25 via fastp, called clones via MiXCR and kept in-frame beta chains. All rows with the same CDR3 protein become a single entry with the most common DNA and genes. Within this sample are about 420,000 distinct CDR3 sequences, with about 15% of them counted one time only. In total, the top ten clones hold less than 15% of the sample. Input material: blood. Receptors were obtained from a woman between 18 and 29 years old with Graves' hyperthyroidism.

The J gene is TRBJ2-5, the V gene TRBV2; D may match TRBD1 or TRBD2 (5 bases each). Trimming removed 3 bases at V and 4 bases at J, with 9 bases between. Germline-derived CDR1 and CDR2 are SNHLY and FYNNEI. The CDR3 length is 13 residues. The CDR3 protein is CASSDEGRETQYF. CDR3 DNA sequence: TGTGCCAGCAGTGATGAGGGGCGAGAGACCCAGTACTTC. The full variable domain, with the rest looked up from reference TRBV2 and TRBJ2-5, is EPEVTQTPSHQVTQMGQEVILRCVPISNHLYFYWYRQILGQKVEFLVSFYNNEISEKSEIFDDQFSVERPDGSNFTLKIRSTKLEDSAMYFCASSDEGRETQYFGPGTRLLVL.

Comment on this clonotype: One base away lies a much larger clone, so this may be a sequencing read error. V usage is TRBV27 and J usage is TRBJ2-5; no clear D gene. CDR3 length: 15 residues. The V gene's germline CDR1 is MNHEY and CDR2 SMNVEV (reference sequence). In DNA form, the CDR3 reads TGTGCCAGCAGACGAGCGAGTGCTACCCAAGAGACCAAGTACTTC. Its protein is CASRRASATQETKYF.

The CDR3 region has the DNA TGTGCCAGCAGTTACTCGACGCTGTCGTTCTTC. It specifies CASSYSTLSFF. V gene TRBV6-2 or TRBV6-3 combines with J gene TRBJ2-1; D remains ambiguous. This CDR3 has 11 residues. Looked up from germline, CDR1 is MNHEY and CDR2 is SVGEGT. V lost 0 bases and J 15 bases, leaving 9 bases between the germline ends.

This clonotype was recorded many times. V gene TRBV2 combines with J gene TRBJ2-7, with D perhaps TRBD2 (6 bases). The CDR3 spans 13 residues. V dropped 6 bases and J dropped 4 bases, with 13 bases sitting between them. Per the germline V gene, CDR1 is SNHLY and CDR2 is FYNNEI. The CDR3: CASSETRGYEQYF. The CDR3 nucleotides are TGTGCCAGCAGCGAGACTAGGGGTTACGAGCAGTACTTC.

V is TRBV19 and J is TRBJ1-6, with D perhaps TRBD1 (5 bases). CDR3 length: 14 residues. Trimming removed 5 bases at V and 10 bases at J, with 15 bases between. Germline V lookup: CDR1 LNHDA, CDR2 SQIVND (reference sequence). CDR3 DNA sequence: TGTGCCAGTAGTGGGGCAGCTGATTTGTCACCCCTCCACTTT. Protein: CASSGAADLSPLHF.

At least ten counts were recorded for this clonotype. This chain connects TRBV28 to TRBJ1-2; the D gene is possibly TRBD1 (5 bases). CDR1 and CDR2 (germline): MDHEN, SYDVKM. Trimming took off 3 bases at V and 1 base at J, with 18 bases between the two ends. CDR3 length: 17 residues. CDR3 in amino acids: CASSFPQDFLNNYGYTF. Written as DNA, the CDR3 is TGTGCCAGCAGTTTTCCACAGGATTTTCTAAATAACTATGGCTACACCTTC.

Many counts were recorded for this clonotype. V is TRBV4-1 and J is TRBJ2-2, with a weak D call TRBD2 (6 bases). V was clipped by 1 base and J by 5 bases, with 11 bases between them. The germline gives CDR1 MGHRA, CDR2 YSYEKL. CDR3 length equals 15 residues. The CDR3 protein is CASSQVGLITGELFF. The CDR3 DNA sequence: TGCGCCAGCAGCCAAGTCGGACTAATTACCGGGGAGCTGTTTTTT.

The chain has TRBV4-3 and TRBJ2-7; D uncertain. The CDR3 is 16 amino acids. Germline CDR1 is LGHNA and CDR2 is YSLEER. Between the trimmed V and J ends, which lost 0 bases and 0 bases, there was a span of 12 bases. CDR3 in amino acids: CASSQDRGGVSYEQYF. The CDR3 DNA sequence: TGCGCCAGCAGCCAAGATCGCGGTGGCGTCTCCTACGAGCAGTACTTC.

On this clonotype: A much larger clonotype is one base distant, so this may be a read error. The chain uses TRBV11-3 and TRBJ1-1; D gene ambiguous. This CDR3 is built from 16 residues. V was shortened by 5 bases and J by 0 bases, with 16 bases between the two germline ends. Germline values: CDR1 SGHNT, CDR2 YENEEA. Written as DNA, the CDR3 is TGTGCCAGCAGCCCCGGGCCCACTAGTATGAACACTGAAGCTTTCTTT. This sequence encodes CASSPGPTSMNTEAFF.

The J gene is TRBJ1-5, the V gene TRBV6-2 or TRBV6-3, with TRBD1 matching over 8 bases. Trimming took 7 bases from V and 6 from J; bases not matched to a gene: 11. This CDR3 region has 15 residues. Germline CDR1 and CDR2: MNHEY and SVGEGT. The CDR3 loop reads CASTPAGQGPQPQHF. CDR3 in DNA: TGTGCCAGCACCCCAGCCGGACAGGGTCCTCAGCCCCAGCATTTT.

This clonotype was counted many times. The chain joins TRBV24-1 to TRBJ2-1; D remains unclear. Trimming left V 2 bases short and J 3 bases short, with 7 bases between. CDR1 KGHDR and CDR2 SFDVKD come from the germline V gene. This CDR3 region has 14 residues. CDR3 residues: CATSDSTDYNEQFF. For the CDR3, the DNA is TGTGCCACCAGTGATTCCACCGACTACAATGAGCAGTTCTTC.

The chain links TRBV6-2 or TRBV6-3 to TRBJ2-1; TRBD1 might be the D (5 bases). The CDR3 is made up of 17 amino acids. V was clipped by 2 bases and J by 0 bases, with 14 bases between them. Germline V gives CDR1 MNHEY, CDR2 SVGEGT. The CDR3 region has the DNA TGTGCCAGCAGTTACCCCAGGGTCCAGGACTCCTACAATGAGCAGTTCTTC. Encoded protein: CASSYPRVQDSYNEQFF.

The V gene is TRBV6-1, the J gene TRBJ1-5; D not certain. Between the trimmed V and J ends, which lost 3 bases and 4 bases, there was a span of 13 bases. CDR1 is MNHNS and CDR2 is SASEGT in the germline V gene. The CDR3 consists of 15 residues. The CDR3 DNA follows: TGTGCCAGCAGTGATTGGGTCTGGACTAATCAGCCCCAGCATTTT. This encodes CASSDWVWTNQPQHF.

CDR3 sequence reads: CASSVSGQPQHF. As DNA, the CDR3 is TGCGCCAGCAGTGTATCGGGTCAGCCCCAGCATTTT. The rearrangement links TRBV10-2 to TRBJ1-5, with unresolved D. Germline assignment: CDR1 WSHSY and CDR2 SAAADI. Trimming left V 4 bases short and J 6 bases short, with 7 bases between. This CDR3 region has 12 residues.

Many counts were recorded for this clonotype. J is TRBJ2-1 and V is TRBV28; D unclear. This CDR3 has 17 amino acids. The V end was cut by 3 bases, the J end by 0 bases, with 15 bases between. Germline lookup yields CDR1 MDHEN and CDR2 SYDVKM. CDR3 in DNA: TGTGCCAGCAGTTTCCCTTCGCGGAAAAGCTCCTACAATGAGCAGTTCTTC. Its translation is CASSFPSRKSSYNEQFF.

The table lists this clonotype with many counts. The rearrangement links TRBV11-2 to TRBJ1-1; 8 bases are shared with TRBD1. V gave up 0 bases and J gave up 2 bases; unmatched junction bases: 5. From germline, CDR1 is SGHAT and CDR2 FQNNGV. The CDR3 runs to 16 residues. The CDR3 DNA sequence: TGTGCCAGCAGCTTAGAACGGACAGGGAGTAACACTGAAGCTTTCTTT. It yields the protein CASSLERTGSNTEAFF.

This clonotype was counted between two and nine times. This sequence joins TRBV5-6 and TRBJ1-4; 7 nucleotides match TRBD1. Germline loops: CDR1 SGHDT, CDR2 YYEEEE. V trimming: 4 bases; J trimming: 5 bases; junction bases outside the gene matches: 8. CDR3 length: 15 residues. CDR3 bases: TGTGCCAGCAGCCCCCAGGGGGGCATAAATGAAAAACTGTTTTTT. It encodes CASSPQGGINEKLFF.

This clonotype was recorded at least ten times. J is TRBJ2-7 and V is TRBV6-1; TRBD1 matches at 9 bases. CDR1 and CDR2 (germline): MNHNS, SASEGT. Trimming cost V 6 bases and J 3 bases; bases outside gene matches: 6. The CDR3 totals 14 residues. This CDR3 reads CASRVGTGLYEQYF. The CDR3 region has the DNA TGTGCCAGCAGGGTCGGGACAGGGCTCTACGAGCAGTACTTC.

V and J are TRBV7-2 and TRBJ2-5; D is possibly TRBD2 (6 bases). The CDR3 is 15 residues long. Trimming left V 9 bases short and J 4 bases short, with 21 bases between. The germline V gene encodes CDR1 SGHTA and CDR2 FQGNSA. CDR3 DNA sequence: TGTGCCAGTAGCCCGGCGGGGCTAGCCCGAGAGACCCAGTACTTC. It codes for CASSPAGLARETQYF.

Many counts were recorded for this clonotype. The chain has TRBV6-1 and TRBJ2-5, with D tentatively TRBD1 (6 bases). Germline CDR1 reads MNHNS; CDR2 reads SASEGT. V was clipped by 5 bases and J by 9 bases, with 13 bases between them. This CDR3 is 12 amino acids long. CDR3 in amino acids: CASSKQDSSQYF. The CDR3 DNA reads TGTGCCAGCAGTAAACAGGACAGTTCCCAGTACTTC.

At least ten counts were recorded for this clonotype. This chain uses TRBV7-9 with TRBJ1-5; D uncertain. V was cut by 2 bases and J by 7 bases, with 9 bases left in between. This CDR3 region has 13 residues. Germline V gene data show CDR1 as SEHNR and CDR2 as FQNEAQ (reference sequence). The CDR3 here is CASSLSPGQPQHF. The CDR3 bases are TGTGCCAGCAGCTTATCGCCGGGGCAGCCCCAGCATTTT.

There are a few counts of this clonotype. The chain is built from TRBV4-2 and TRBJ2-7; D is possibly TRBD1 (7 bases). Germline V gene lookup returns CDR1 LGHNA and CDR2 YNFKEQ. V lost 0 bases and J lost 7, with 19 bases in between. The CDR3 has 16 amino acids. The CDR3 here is CASSQDPQGGPREQYF. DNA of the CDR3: TGTGCCAGCAGCCAAGATCCCCAGGGGGGTCCGCGTGAGCAGTACTTC.

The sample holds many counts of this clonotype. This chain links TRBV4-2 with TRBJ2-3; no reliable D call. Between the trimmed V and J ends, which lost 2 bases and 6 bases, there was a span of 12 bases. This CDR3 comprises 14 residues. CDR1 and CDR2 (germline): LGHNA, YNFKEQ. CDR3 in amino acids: CASSQSWNEDTQYF. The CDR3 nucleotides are TGTGCCAGCAGCCAATCCTGGAACGAGGATACGCAGTATTTT.

CDR3 region: CSVTGTEGNYGYTF. The CDR3 nucleotides are TGCAGTGTGACCGGGACAGAGGGTAACTATGGCTACACCTTC. The chain employs TRBV20-1 and TRBJ1-2, with 7 bases matching TRBD1. Per germline, CDR1 DFQATT and CDR2 SNEGSKA (reference sequence). The CDR3 has 14 residues. V gave up 7 bases and J gave up 1 base; unmatched junction bases: 9.